Below, 21 T cell receptor beta chains from the same sample are listed, as sequenced in a study of cytomegalovirus exposure and HLA in healthy donors. The study ran its PCR with 60 Vbeta and 13 Jbeta primers. TCRdb's copy holds only in-frame clones and misses some; the assay was immunoSEQ multiplex PCR. This sample carries more than 150,000 clones, around 84% of them seen once, and the ten largest clones take approximately 2.9%. Sequences were obtained from PBMCs. The receptors come from a woman aged 45-65 years in good health and CMV-seropositive.

This chain links TRBV7-3 with TRBJ2-5; 9 nucleotides match TRBD2. CDR1 and CDR2 (germline): SGHTA, FQGTGA. CDR3 size: 16 residues. The junction had 12 bases not matched to a gene; V was cut back by 5 bases and J by 5 bases. The CDR3 spells CASSPGLALKGETQYF. The CDR3 DNA reads TGTGCCAGCAGCCCCGGACTAGCGCTCAAGGGGGAGACCCAGTACTTC.

The V and J genes are TRBV5-3 and TRBJ2-5; 7 bases match TRBD1. TRBV5-3 is sorted into the ORF group, with uncertain function. The CDR3 is made up of 16 amino acids. V lost 4 bases, J lost 3 bases, and 12 bases stayed unmatched. The chain's CDR3 is CARSLRTGHRKETQYF. The DNA of the CDR3 is TGTGCCAGAAGCCTACGGACAGGCCATCGAAAAGAGACCCAGTACTTC.

Concerning this clone itself: An end of the junction differs from the germline gene, which may be a read error. The CDR3 nucleotides are TGTTCCAGCAGCTCCGGTGACACTGAAGCTTTCTTT. It translates to CSSSSGDTEAFF. The genes are TRBV7-9 and TRBJ1-1; no reliable D call. The CDR3 is made up of 12 amino acids. The germline gives CDR1 SEHNR, CDR2 FQNEAQ (reference sequence). Together with reference TRBV7-9 and TRBJ1-1, the CDR3 gives the full variable domain: DTGVSQNPRHKITKRGQNVTFRCDPISEHNRLYWYRQTLGQGPEFLTYFQNEAQLEKSRLLSDRFSAERPKGSFSTLEIQRTEQGDSAMYLCSSSSGDTEAFFGQGTRLTVV.

This clone appeared a single time. The genes are TRBV5-1 and TRBJ2-7, with a possible D match to TRBD1 (6 bases). CDR1 SGHRS and CDR2 YFSETQ come from the germline V gene. The CDR3 has 22 amino acids. Trimming pared 0 bases from V and 3 bases from J, leaving 34 bases between. The CDR3: CASSLGGLEGRTLGPYFYEQYF. CDR3 nucleotide sequence: TGCGCCAGCAGCTTGGGGGGGCTTGAGGGGCGGACACTCGGCCCCTACTTCTACGAGCAGTACTTC. Full variable domain (remainder filled in from reference TRBV5-1 and TRBJ2-7): KAGVTQTPRYLIKTRGQQVTLSCSPISGHRSVSWYQQTPGQGLQFLFEYFSETQRNKGNFPGRFSGRQFSNSRSEMNVSTLELGDSALYLCASSLGGLEGRTLGPYFYEQYFGPGTRLTVT.

The V gene is TRBV19, the J gene TRBJ1-6, with D unresolved. The CDR3 extends over 17 amino acids. Germline V gene sequence: CDR1 LNHDA, CDR2 SQIVND (reference sequence). Between the trimmed V and J ends, which lost 3 bases and 1 base, there was a span of 13 bases. CDR3 region: CASSMTPVGSYNSPLHF. For the CDR3, the DNA is TGTGCCAGTAGTATGACACCCGTTGGGTCCTATAATTCACCCCTCCACTTT.

The chain recombines TRBV4-2 with TRBJ2-1; 7 bases are shared with TRBD2. J lost 2 bases, V lost 6 bases, and 4 bases had no gene match. This CDR3 has 14 residues. CDR1 and CDR2 (germline): LGHNA, YNFKEQ. CDR3 sequence: CASSSSGAYNEQFF. CDR3 DNA sequence: TGTGCCAGCAGTTCAAGCGGGGCCTACAATGAGCAGTTCTTC.

The gene calls are TRBV7-9 and TRBJ2-7; D is possibly TRBD2 (5 bases). V gave up 8 bases and J gave up 1 base, with 6 bases separating them. In germline, CDR1 is SEHNR, CDR2 FQNEAQ (reference sequence). The CDR3 is 11 residues long. CDR3 in amino acids: CASGSSYEQYF. The CDR3, as DNA: TGTGCCAGCGGGAGTTCCTACGAGCAGTACTTC.

This sequence joins TRBV6-1 and TRBJ1-6; 9 bases match TRBD1. Germline loops: CDR1 MNHNS, CDR2 SASEGT. CDR3 length equals 15 residues. Losses at the gene ends were 4 bases for V and 9 bases for J; bases not matched to a gene: 7. Written as DNA, the CDR3 is TGTGCCAGCAGTGGACCCGACAGGGGGGGTTCACCCCTCCACTTT. Residues: CASSGPDRGGSPLHF.

This sequence joins TRBV20-1 and TRBJ1-2; 8 bases map to TRBD1. Germline CDR1 and CDR2: DFQATT and SNEGSKA (reference sequence). This CDR3 has 11 amino acids. Here the CDR3 reads CGGTGDYGYTF. The CDR3 DNA reads as TGCGGAGGGACAGGCGACTATGGCTACACCTTC.

The J gene is TRBJ1-2, the V gene TRBV19; maybe TRBD1 (5 bases). CDR3 length equals 17 residues. Germline-derived CDR1 and CDR2 are LNHDA and SQIVND (reference sequence). Trimming stripped 4 bases from V and 6 bases from J, with 24 bases between. CDR3 nucleotide sequence: TGTGCCAGTAGTACCCAGATCCAGGGAGGGTATTCGGATGGCTACACCTTC. It translates to CASSTQIQGGYSDGYTF. Drawing the rest from reference TRBV19 and TRBJ1-2, the complete variable domain is DGGITQSPKYLFRKEGQNVTLSCEQNLNHDAMYWYRQDPGQGLRLIYYSQIVNDFQKGDIAEGYSVSREKKESFPLTVTSAQKNPTAFYLCASSTQIQGGYSDGYTFGSGTRLTVV.

The chain joins TRBV6-5 to TRBJ2-3; 10 nucleotides agree with TRBD2. The V and J ends lost 2 bases and 4 bases, in that order; junction bases with no gene match: 6. This CDR3 has 16 amino acids. The germline CDR1 and CDR2 sequences are MNHEY and SVGAGI. The CDR3 DNA is TGTGCCAGCAGTTACACGAAGCGGGGGGGGGCAGATACGCAGTATTTT. Protein sequence: CASSYTKRGGADTQYF.

The V call is TRBV5-6, the J call TRBJ2-7, with 11 bases that match TRBD1. The CDR3 loop spans 15 amino acids. Germline V gives CDR1 SGHDT, CDR2 YYEEEE. V gave up 3 bases and J gave up 0 bases; unmatched junction bases: 2. In nucleotides, the CDR3 is TGTGCCAGCAGCTGGGACAGGGGGACCTCCTACGAGCAGTACTTC. Its protein product is CASSWDRGTSYEQYF.

V is TRBV2 and J is TRBJ1-6, with 8 bases fitting TRBD1. Trimming removed 6 bases from V and 0 bases from J; junction bases left unmatched: 4. This CDR3 region has 16 residues. Germline V gene data show CDR1 as SNHLY and CDR2 as FYNNEI. CDR3 sequence (DNA): TGTGCCAGCAGCGCCAGGGGGCGCTCCTATAATTCACCCCTCCACTTT. Encoded protein: CASSARGRSYNSPLHF.

The rearrangement links TRBV2 to TRBJ1-2; TRBD1 might be the D (5 bases). Trimming pared 4 bases from V and 7 bases from J, leaving 13 bases between. Germline assignment: CDR1 SNHLY and CDR2 FYNNEI. The CDR3 covers 13 residues. CDR3 DNA: TGTGCCAGCAGTGGGGGGGAGCTGAGTGGCTACACCTTC. Translation: CASSGGELSGYTF.

This rearrangement joins TRBV7-2 to TRBJ2-1, with D unresolved. CDR1 and CDR2 (germline): SGHTA, FQGNSA. The CDR3 totals 13 residues. The V gene lost 5 bases and the J gene lost 3 bases, with 8 bases spanning the gap. The CDR3 is CASSVVSYNEQFF. The CDR3 bases are TGTGCCAGCAGCGTAGTGAGCTACAATGAGCAGTTCTTC.

The chain links TRBV30 to TRBJ2-5, with D possibly being TRBD1 (6 bases). CDR1 GTSNPN and CDR2 SVGIG come from the germline V gene (reference sequence). There are 12 residues in the CDR3. V lost 3 bases, J lost 3 bases, and 8 bases lay in between. Here the CDR3 reads CAWSGQKETQYF. CDR3 DNA sequence: TGTGCCTGGAGCGGACAGAAAGAGACCCAGTACTTC.

J is TRBJ2-5 and V is TRBV6-1; the match to TRBD2 covers 9 bases. This CDR3 is built from 17 residues. Trimming took 4 bases from V and 4 from J; bases not matched to a gene: 13. CDR1 MNHNS and CDR2 SASEGT come from the germline V gene. The CDR3 sequence: CASSGTISGGRGETQYF. CDR3 coding DNA: TGTGCCAGCAGTGGGACCATTAGCGGGGGCCGGGGAGAGACCCAGTACTTC.

The CDR3: CASGGNHYGYTF. The CDR3, as DNA: TGTGCCAGCGGGGGGAATCACTATGGCTACACCTTC. The gene calls are TRBV4-2 and TRBJ1-2, with TRBD1 as a possible D gene (5 bases). This CDR3 region has 12 residues. From germline, CDR1 is LGHNA and CDR2 YNFKEQ. The ends were cut back, 8 bases at V and 3 bases at J, with 10 bases in the middle.

A single count supports this clone. This sequence joins TRBV7-9 and TRBJ1-1; the match to TRBD1 covers 7 bases. Trimming at V came to 3 bases and at J to 1 base, leaving 5 bases not matched to a gene. This CDR3 has 15 amino acids. From germline, CDR1 is SEHNR and CDR2 FQNEAQ (reference sequence). The chain's CDR3 is CASSLAGGWNTEAFF. CDR3 nucleotide sequence: TGTGCCAGCAGCTTGGCAGGGGGATGGAACACTGAAGCTTTCTTT.

The V call is TRBV6-5, the J call TRBJ1-1; weak D call: TRBD1 (5 bases). CDR3 length equals 15 residues. Germline values: CDR1 MNHEY, CDR2 SVGAGI. Trimming removed 5 bases from V and 4 bases from J, with 17 bases in between. CDR3 residues: CASSGPAGGSTEAFF. CDR3 DNA sequence: TGTGCCAGCAGTGGCCCAGCGGGGGGGAGCACTGAAGCTTTCTTT.

The J gene is TRBJ1-2, the V gene TRBV28, with D unclear. Trimming took off 5 bases at V and 1 base at J, with 17 bases between the two ends. There are 16 residues in the CDR3. The germline V gene has CDR1 MDHEN and CDR2 SYDVKM. The CDR3 protein is CASSGGSPLGNYGYTF. As DNA, the CDR3 is TGTGCCAGCAGTGGAGGGTCTCCCTTGGGTAACTATGGCTACACCTTC.